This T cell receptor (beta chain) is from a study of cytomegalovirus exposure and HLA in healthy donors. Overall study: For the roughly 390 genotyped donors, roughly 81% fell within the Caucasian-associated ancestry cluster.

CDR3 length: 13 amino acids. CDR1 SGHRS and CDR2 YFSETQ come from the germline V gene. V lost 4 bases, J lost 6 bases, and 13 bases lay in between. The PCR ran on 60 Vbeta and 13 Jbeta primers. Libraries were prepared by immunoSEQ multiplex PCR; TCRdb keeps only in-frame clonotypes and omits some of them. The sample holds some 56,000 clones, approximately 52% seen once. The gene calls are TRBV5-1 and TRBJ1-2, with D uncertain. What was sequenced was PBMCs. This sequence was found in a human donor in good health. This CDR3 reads CASSPGESDGYTF. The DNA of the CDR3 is TGCGCCAGCAGCCCCGGGGAGTCGGATGGCTACACCTTC.